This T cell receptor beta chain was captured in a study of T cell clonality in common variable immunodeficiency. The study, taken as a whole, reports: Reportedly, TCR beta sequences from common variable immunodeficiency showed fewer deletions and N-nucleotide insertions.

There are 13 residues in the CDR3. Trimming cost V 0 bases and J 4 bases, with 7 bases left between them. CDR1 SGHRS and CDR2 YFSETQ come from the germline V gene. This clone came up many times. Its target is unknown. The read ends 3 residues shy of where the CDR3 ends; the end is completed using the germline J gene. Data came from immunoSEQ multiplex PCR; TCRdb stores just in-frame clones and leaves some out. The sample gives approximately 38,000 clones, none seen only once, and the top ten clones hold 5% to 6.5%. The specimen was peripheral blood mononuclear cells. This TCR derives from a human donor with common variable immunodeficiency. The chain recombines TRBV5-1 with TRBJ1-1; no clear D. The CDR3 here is CASSLGGGTEAFF. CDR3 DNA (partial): TGCGCCAGCAGCTTGGGAGGTGGCACTGAA.